This TCR beta chain was found in a study of early T cells in non-severe SARS-CoV-2 infection. The overall study: The sequenced material was bulk RNA from unsorted whole blood, and its chains were unpaired. Overall study results and limits: Comparison of clonotypes with VDJdb favored anti-spike CD8 responses while missing private and CD4 specificities.

Unique molecular identifiers were added to individual cDNA molecules. TCRdb reprocessed the 5' RACE reads with MiXCR, giving one entry per CDR3 protein. Of fewer than 85,000 distinct CDR3 sequences detected, around 11% appear once; the ten largest clones hold approximately 12%. This CDR3 contains 14 residues. From germline, CDR1 is MDHEN and CDR2 SYDVKM. The V gene end was trimmed by 9 bases and the J gene end by 4 bases; junction bases not matched to a gene: 11. Note on this clonotype: Its target is not known.

The chain has TRBV28 and TRBJ1-2, with 7 bases identical to TRBD1. The sequencing here drew on whole blood, taken at baseline. The TCR sequence derives from an adult who was a healthcare worker with PCR-confirmed SARS-CoV-2 infection or an uninfected control (not recorded which). The CDR3 DNA follows: TGTGCCAGTTATCACGGACAGGTTATCTATGGCTACACCTTC. Amino acid sequence: CASYHGQVIYGYTF.